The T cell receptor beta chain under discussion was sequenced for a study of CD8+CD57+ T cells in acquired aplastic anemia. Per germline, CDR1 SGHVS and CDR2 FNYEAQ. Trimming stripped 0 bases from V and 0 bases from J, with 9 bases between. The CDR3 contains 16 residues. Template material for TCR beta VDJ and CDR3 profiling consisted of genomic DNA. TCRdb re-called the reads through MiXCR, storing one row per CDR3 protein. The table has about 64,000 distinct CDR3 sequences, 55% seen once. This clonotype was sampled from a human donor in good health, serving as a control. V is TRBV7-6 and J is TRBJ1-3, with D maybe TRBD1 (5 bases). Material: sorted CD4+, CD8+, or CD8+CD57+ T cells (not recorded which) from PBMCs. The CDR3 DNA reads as TGTGCCAGCAGCTTAGCGGGGGGGAGCTCTGGAAACACCATATATTTT. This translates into CASSLAGGSSGNTIYF.